This T cell receptor (beta chain) was sequenced in a study of shared clonotypes between healthy human individuals (TCRdb year 2020). Background on the whole study: A couple of women and a few men aged 18 to 49 years were included in the cohort. To estimate repertoire size and how much clonotypes are shared between individuals, the study performed deep sequencing of blood TCR repertoires from a handful of healthy adults. To increase sequencing depth and limit assay-specific biases, different laboratories used diverse techniques to prepare libraries and sequence TCR repertoires. Between about 0.94 and 8.9 billion PBMCs per donor were obtained by leukapheresis.

Using the deep immunoSEQ assay, multiplex PCR amplified TCR CDR3 regions from genomic DNA. Extracted genomic DNA from each cell subset was distributed evenly across all wells of several immunoSEQ 96-well plates, and each plate was treated as a replicate. For unsorted PBMC, 250 to 350 ng of genomic DNA, equivalent to 25,000 to 35,000 T cell genomes, went into each replicate PCR. Unsorted PBMC genomic DNA was sequenced across ten immunoSEQ deep assay plates. Purified libraries were measured with a Qubit 3.0 fluorometer, size-checked on a Bioanalyzer 2100, and measured again with the KAPA Library Quantification kit. Each immunoSEQ 96-well plate was sequenced on its own single-read 150-cycle Illumina NextSeq 550 flow cell. Per the source publication's procedure: Because the immunoSEQ output held only junctional sequences and lacked quality scores, the filtering could not match the filtering applied to full-length reads. Sequences were annotated with PyIR, a Python wrapper for IgBLAST v1.9, and V/J genes and CDR3 were assigned using IMGT germline references. Reads with weak V/J assignments (E-value above 1e-6), missing CDR3, stop codons, out-of-frame junctions, or ambiguous translated residues were removed. V3J clonotypes were defined as sequences sharing the same inferred V gene, J gene, and CDR3 amino acid sequence. Percentage overlap between repertoires was calculated by dividing the number of shared unique clonotypes by the size of the smaller repertoire. Three approaches were used to assess repertoire richness: RTK rarefaction, the Chao1 estimator, and Recon v2.1 estimates of unobserved clonotypes. Here the immuneACCESS table is served through TCRdb, limited to in-frame sequences with V and J called. Missing clones are a known gap in these copies; in checked studies unresolved V genes cover under half, and the rest lacks a known reason. The V and J calls and clone size come from that table; D and trimming were worked out from the DNA. A total of around 500,000 clones appear in this sample, 81% of them only once. The top ten clones comprise about 13% of the sample.

The donors were healthy, HIV-negative adults with no recently reported acute infections or vaccinations. All donors were Caucasian adults living in Nashville, Tennessee, USA. For unsorted samples, approximately 84 million PBMCs were counted, and genomic DNA was extracted using the QIAamp DNA Blood Mini kit. Blood was collected by leukapheresis, and PBMCs were isolated by Ficoll-Histopaque density gradient centrifugation and then cryopreserved in liquid nitrogen vapor phase. What the study reported, not specific to this receptor: Sampling was limited to blood, and TCR repertoires in tissue likely differ from TCR repertoires in blood. The genetic and exposure-history diversity represented was limited by the small number of donors. Pairwise subsampling led to the expectation that sequencing depth would affect the degree of clonotype sharing among donors.

Notes on this clone: Its antigen is still unknown. One base away there is no much larger clone; base qualities are not given.

Spanning cysteine to phenylalanine, the CDR3 consists of 17 amino acids. This entry keeps only the CDR3 DNA: 51 bases, framed from base 1. In the germline V gene, CDR1 corresponds to MNHNS and CDR2 to SASEGT. V is reduced by 4 bases and J by 4 bases, leaving a spacing of 20 bases between them. Sequencing input: PBMCs. The rearrangement combines TRBV6-1 with TRBJ1-5, and perhaps TRBD1 as D gene, on 5 matching bases. The clonotype comes from a woman aged 35 to 49 in good health. Some clones in this sample may be carry-over from other donors' samples. The DNA reads TGTGCCAGCAGTGGGAACCGGGGCCGTATAGTGAATCAGCCCCAGCATTTT. This codes for CASSGNRGRIVNQPQHF.